The rows below give T cell receptor beta chains drawn from one sample of a study of cytomegalovirus exposure and HLA in healthy donors. Sequencing used immunoSEQ multiplex PCR; TCRdb keeps in-frame clones, though not all of them. Found here are about 150,000 clones, 78% of them singletons; the top ten hold around 7%. The sequenced sample was PBMCs. The source of these receptors is a woman in her thirties or forties in good health and CMV-seropositive. Each CDR3 is given with its conserved first and last residue. A D gene is named only where the DNA matches it firmly. Expanded clones are given a class, and other clones once, few, many or no size at all.

d_gene | abundance | j_gene | v_gene | CDR3nt | CDR3aa
TRBD1 | . | TRBJ1-1 | TRBV5-4 | TGTGCCAGTTCAGGACAGGGTTCATTGACTGAAGCTTTCTTT | CASSGQGSLTEAFF
. | . | TRBJ2-1 | TRBV7-2 | TGTGCCAGCAGCAGAGGACTCAGCAATGAGCAGTTCTTC | CASSRGLSNEQFF
. | . | TRBJ2-7 | TRBV4-1 | TGCGCCAGCAGCCCCAGAGGCCCGGGTGAGCAGTACTTC | CASSPRGPGEQYF
. | . | TRBJ2-2 | TRBV6-5 | TGTGCCAGCAGCTTAGGACAGATGAACACCGGGGAGCTGTTTTTT | CASSLGQMNTGELFF
TRBD1 | . | TRBJ2-7 | TRBV6-5 | TGTGCCAGCATTTCGACAGGGCTCTCGTACGAGCAGTACTTC | CASISTGLSYEQYF
. | . | TRBJ2-2 | TRBV27 | TGTGCCAGCACTCCCACAGGGATGGGTCCCGGGGAGCTGTTTTTT | CASTPTGMGPGELFF
. | . | TRBJ1-6 | TRBV7-8 | TGTGCCAGCGGTCCCACAGGGAATTCACCCTTCCACTTT | CASGPTGNSPFHF
. | . | TRBJ1-4 | TRBV29-1 | TGCAGCGCCCAAAAAACAGGGCTTAATGAAAAACTGTTTTTT | CSAQKTGLNEKLFF
. | once | TRBJ2-1 | TRBV6-1 | TGTGCCAGCAGTGAAGCCGGGACAATCTACAATGAGCAGTTCTTC | CASSEAGTIYNEQFF
. | . | TRBJ1-2 | TRBV28 | TGTGCCAGCAGTTTATACAGGTCGTATGGCTACACCTTC | CASSLYRSYGYTF
. | . | TRBJ1-1 | TRBV9 | TGTGCCAGCAGCGCGACTGGGGGGGCAGCTTTCTTT | CASSATGGAAFF
. | once | TRBJ2-5 | TRBV6-1 | TGTGCCAGCAGTGTGCGAGAATCCTCTGAGACCCAGTACTTC | CASSVRESSETQYF
TRBD2 | few | TRBJ2-3 | TRBV7-8 | TGTGCCAGCAGCCCTAGCGGAAACACAGATACGCAGTATTTT | CASSPSGNTDTQYF
. | . | TRBJ2-5 | TRBV15 | TGTGCCACCAGCAGAGATCTGCGGGATAGGAAGACCCAGTACTTC | CATSRDLRDRKTQYF
. | . | TRBJ2-1 | TRBV25-1 | TGTGCCAGCAGTGTGGGGGGCAATGAGCAGTTCTTC | CASSVGGNEQFF
. | . | TRBJ2-2 | TRBV29-1 | TGCAGCGTGGCGGGATCGGGGGGCCTAGGGGAGCTGTTTTTT | CSVAGSGGLGELFF
TRBD2 | . | TRBJ2-3 | TRBV7-3 | TGTGCCAGCAGCTTAGTAGCGGGGGGAAACACAGATACGCAGTATTTT | CASSLVAGGNTDTQYF
. | . | TRBJ1-2 | TRBV6-5 | TGTGCCAGCAGTTACTCAGCCGAAAACTATGGCTACACCTTC | CASSYSAENYGYTF
TRBD2 | . | TRBJ2-1 | TRBV27 | TGTGCCAGCACCATCACCGGGGCTAGCGGGGAGCAGTTCTTC | CASTITGASGEQFF
. | . | TRBJ1-4 | TRBV6-5 | TGTGCCAGCAGTTGGCTGGGGGGTGCTAATGAAAAACTGTTTTTT | CASSWLGGANEKLFF